This TCR beta chain was captured in a study of blood T cells in healthy people across ages. Alongside a J-beta primer mix, a sample-barcoded 5' primer served in a second PCR lasting about 7 to 11 cycles. TCRdb re-called the 5' RACE reads with MiXCR, one entry per CDR3 protein. The table shows around 1,700,000 distinct CDR3 sequences, with approximately 30% occurring only once. At least 5 micrograms of total RNA were extracted per sample. V shed 11 bases and J 13 bases; nucleotides not matched to a gene: 14. CDR3 length: 12 residues. The sequence was collected from a woman aged 30 to 39 in good health. The J gene is TRBJ1-1, the V gene TRBV12-3 or TRBV12-4; 9 positions agree with TRBD1. Sequenced sample: blood. For the CDR3, the DNA is TGTGCCGGAGGGATCGGACAGGGGAAAGTTTTCTTT. Amino acid sequence: CAGGIGQGKVFF.